This TCR beta chain came from a study of shared clonotypes between healthy human individuals. Background on the study: Three plates were used per donor for CD4 naive, three for CD4 memory, two for CD8 naive and one for CD8 memory.

The assay was immunoSEQ multiplex PCR, and TCRdb's table has in-frame clones only and misses some. This sample has more than 900,000 clones, with approximately 80% found just once. V gave up 2 bases and J gave up 5 bases; unmatched junction bases: 10. The germline CDR1 and CDR2 sequences are SGHDT and YYEEEE. The CDR3 length is 16 residues. All donors were healthy HIV-negative adults lacking recent acute infections or vaccinations. V usage is TRBV5-6 and J usage is TRBJ2-3; 8 nucleotides align to TRBD2. The sequence was collected from a man younger than 35 in good health. Some clones in this sample may be carry-over from other donors' samples. Sequencing used memory CD4+ T cells from PBMCs. This sample's subset: CD45RA-negative fraction. CDR3 region: CASSLVSLAGGDTQYF. CDR3 nucleotide sequence: TGTGCCAGCAGCTTAGTGTCTCTAGCGGGCGGAGATACGCAGTATTTT.